This is a list of T cell receptor beta chains from one sample in a study of blood T cell repertoires in COVID-19. Assay: immunoSEQ multiplex PCR; the TCRdb copy retains only in-frame clones and omits some. The table shows over 200,000 clones, with approximately 90% occurring only once. The sequenced sample consisted of peripheral blood. The receptors originated from a man between 60 and 75 years old with COVID-19, enrolled during active disease. Both conserved end residues are part of each CDR3. A D gene is named only where the DNA matches it firmly. A row's size may be missing; if present it is once, few, many or a size class.

>TRBV6-5|-|TRBD1|TRBJ2-7
CASMLLGTGANEQYF
TGTGCCAGCATGCTCCTTGGGACAGGGGCAAACGAGCAGTACTTC
>TRBV5-1|-|-|TRBJ1-4
CASSSEGTPNEKLFF
TGCGCCAGCAGCTCCGAGGGGACTCCGAATGAAAAACTGTTTTTT
>TRBV2|-|TRBD1|TRBJ2-7
CASKEGGFYEQYF
TGTGCCAGCAAGGAAGGGGGCTTCTACGAGCAGTACTTC
>TRBV28|once|TRBD1|TRBJ2-7
CASRTPGQTSTYEQYF
TGTGCCAGCAGGACCCCGGGACAGACCTCAACCTACGAGCAGTACTTC
>TRBV6-5|-|TRBD1|TRBJ1-2
CASLTGQGYGYTF
TGTGCCAGCCTTACTGGACAGGGATATGGCTACACCTTC
>TRBV18|-|-|TRBJ2-7
CASSPDSFLYEQYF
TGTGCCAGCTCACCGGACAGTTTCCTTTACGAGCAGTACTTC
>TRBV18|-|TRBD2|TRBJ2-1
CASSPGLAGGSSYNEQFF
TGTGCCAGCTCACCAGGACTAGCGGGAGGGAGCTCCTACAATGAGCAGTTCTTC
>TRBV6-5|-|-|TRBJ2-1
CASQIWTGGNNEQFF
TGTGCCAGCCAGATTTGGACCGGGGGAAACAATGAGCAGTTCTTC
>TRBV5-1|-|TRBD1|TRBJ1-6
CASSWATGNNSPLHF
TGCGCCAGCAGCTGGGCGACAGGGAATAATTCACCCCTCCACTTT
>TRBV25-1|-|TRBD1|TRBJ1-2
CASSEGTTGGNYGYTF
TGTGCCAGCAGTGAGGGGACCACAGGGGGTAACTATGGCTACACCTTC
>TRBV12-3/TRBV12-4|once|-|TRBJ1-1
CASNQGGGTEAFF
TGTGCCAGCAACCAAGGGGGGGGGACTGAAGCTTTCTTT
>TRBV27|-|TRBD1|TRBJ1-1
CASSPRDRVNTEAFF
TGTGCCAGCAGTCCCCGGGACAGGGTAAACACTGAAGCTTTCTTT
>TRBV5-1|-|-|TRBJ1-3
CASSFRPVSGSGNTIYF
TGCGCCAGCAGCTTCCGCCCGGTGTCAGGGTCTGGAAACACCATATATTTT
>TRBV6-5|-|TRBD1|TRBJ2-7
CASRMGQGGNEQYF
TGTGCCAGCAGGATGGGACAGGGTGGCAACGAGCAGTACTTC
>TRBV2|-|TRBD1|TRBJ1-6
CASRESRTGEPLHF
TGTGCCAGCAGAGAAAGTAGAACAGGGGAGCCCCTCCACTTT
>TRBV2|-|-|TRBJ1-6
CASSVRDKNSPLHF
TGTGCCAGCAGTGTCAGGGACAAGAATTCACCCCTCCACTTT
>TRBV4-1|-|TRBD1|TRBJ1-4
CASRRTGSNEKLFF
TGCGCCAGTAGACGGACAGGGTCTAATGAAAAACTGTTTTTT